The T cell receptor (beta chain) described here comes from a study of blood T cell repertoires in COVID-19. Overall study: COVID-19 samples from acute and convalescent phases originated in the United States, Italy and Spain.

The CDR3 sequence is 13 residues long. V lost 1 base and J lost 5; bases outside the gene matches: 1. Germline CDR1 SGHVS, CDR2 FQNEAQ. Some clones are missing from TCRdb's copy, which holds only in-frame ones; the method was immunoSEQ multiplex PCR. The table includes 200,000 to 300,000 clones, around 90% detected once. The sample was peripheral blood. The sequence derives from a young adult with COVID-19, enrolled during active disease. The rearrangement links TRBV7-8 to TRBJ2-5, with 7 bases aligning to TRBD1. The CDR3 reads CASSLDRGETQYF. The CDR3 nucleotides are TGTGCCAGCAGCTTAGACAGGGGCGAGACCCAGTACTTC.